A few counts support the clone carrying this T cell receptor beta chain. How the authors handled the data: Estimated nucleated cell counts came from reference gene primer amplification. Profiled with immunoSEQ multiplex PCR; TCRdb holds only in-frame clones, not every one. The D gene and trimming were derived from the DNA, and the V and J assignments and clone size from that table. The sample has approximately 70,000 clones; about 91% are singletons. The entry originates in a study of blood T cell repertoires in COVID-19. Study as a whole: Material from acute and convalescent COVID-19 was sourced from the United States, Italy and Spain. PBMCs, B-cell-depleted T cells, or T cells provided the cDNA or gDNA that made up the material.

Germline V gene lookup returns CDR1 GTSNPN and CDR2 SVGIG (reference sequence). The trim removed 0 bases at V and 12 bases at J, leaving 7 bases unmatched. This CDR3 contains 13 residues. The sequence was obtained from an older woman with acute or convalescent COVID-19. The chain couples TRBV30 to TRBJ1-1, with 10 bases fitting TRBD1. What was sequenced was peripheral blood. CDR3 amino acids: CAWSVSRGQGTFF. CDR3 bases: TGTGCCTGGAGTGTAAGTCGGGGACAGGGGACTTTCTTT.